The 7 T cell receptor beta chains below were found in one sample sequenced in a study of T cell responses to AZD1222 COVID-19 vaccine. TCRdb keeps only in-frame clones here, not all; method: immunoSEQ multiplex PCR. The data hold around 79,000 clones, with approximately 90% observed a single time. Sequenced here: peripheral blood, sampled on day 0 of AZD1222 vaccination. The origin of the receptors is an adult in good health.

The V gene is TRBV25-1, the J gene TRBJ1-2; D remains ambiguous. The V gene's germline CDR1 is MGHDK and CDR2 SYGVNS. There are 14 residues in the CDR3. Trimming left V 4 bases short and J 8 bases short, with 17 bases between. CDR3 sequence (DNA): TGTGCCAGCAGTGGCTCTTTTGAACTTGGCGGCTACACCTTC. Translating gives CASSGSFELGGYTF.

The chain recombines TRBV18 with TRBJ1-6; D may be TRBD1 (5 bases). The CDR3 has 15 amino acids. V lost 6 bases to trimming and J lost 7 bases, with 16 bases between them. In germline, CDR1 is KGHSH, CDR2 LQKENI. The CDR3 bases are TGTGCCAGCTCCCAACTCAGGGCCAGGAATTCACCCCTCCACTTT. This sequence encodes CASSQLRARNSPLHF.

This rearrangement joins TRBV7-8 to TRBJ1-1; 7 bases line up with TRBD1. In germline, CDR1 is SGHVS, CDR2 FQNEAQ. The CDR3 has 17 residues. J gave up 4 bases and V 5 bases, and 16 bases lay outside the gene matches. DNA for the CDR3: TGTGCCAGCAGCCAGTCGGGAGGGGGCGCGAGGAGCACTGAAGCTTTCTTT. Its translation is CASSQSGGGARSTEAFF.

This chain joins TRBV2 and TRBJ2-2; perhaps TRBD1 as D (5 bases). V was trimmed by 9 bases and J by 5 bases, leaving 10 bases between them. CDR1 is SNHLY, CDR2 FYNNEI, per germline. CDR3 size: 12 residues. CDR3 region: CASRQNTGELFF. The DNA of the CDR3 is TGTGCCAGTCGACAGAATACCGGGGAGCTGTTTTTT.

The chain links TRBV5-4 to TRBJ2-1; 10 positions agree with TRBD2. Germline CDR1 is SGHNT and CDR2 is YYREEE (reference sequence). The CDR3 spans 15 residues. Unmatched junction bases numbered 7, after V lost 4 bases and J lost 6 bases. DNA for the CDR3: TGTGCCAGCAGCCGTCCCCTAGCGGGAGCCAATGAGCAGTTCTTC. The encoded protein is CASSRPLAGANEQFF.

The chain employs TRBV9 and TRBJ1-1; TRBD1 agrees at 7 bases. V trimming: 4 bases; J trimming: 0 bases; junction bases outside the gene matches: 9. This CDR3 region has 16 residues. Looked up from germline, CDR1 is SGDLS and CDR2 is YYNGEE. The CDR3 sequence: CASSPRDRTMNTEAFF. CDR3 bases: TGTGCCAGCAGCCCTCGGGACAGAACAATGAACACTGAAGCTTTCTTT.

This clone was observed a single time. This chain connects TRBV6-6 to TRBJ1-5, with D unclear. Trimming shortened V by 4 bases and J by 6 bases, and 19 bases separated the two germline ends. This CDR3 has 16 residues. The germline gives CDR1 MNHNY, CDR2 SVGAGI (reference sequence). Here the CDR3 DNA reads TGTGCCAGCAGTTCATCGACCGGGCACCTGGCTCAGCCCCAGCATTTT. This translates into CASSSSTGHLAQPQHF.